Shown below are 16 T cell receptor beta chains from a single sample sequenced in a study of shared clonotypes between healthy human individuals. Naive CD8 populations comprised CD45RO-negative cells positively selected for CCR7, excluding terminally differentiated effector memory CD45RA+ cells. Profiling relied on immunoSEQ multiplex PCR, and the TCRdb table lists in-frame clones only, not all of them. The sample contains hundreds of thousands of clones, about 91% of which appear only once. Sequencing was done on a sample of naive CD8+ T cells sorted from blood. Receptors were obtained from a man aged 30 to 39 in good health.

The rearrangement uses TRBV2 and TRBJ2-1, with 9 positions matching TRBD1. The CDR3 runs 16 residues. Trimming removed 2 bases from V and 8 bases from J; junction bases left unmatched: 10. CDR1 SNHLY and CDR2 FYNNEI come from the germline V gene. The CDR3 here is CASSEMRGQGFDEQFF. The CDR3 DNA sequence: TGTGCCAGCAGTGAAATGAGGGGACAGGGATTCGATGAGCAGTTCTTC.

This chain connects TRBV5-1 to TRBJ2-7; D is perhaps TRBD2 (6 bases). Germline V CDR1 and CDR2: SGHRS, YFSETQ. The CDR3 is made up of 14 amino acids. Trimming removed 4 bases from V and 5 bases from J, with 16 bases in between. CDR3 bases: TGCGCCAGCAGCCCTACCTCGGGCGGGGACGAGCAGTACTTC. It specifies CASSPTSGGDEQYF.

The rearrangement links TRBV7-9 to TRBJ1-1; D might be TRBD1 (5 bases). There are 16 residues in the CDR3. The germline V gene has CDR1 SEHNR and CDR2 FQNEAQ (reference sequence). V was pared by 1 base and J by 3 bases, with 15 bases between. This CDR3 reads CASSLETGVTDTEAFF. The CDR3 nucleotides read TGTGCCAGCAGCTTAGAGACGGGGGTTACGGACACTGAAGCTTTCTTT.

CDR3 in amino acids: CASSSTDRVITGELFF. The CDR3 DNA follows: TGTGCCAGCAGTTCTACGGACAGGGTTATAACCGGGGAGCTGTTTTTT. The V gene is TRBV6-5, the J gene TRBJ2-2; TRBD1 matches at 8 bases. V lost 4 bases and J lost 5; bases outside the gene matches: 9. CDR1 is MNHEY and CDR2 is SVGAGI in the germline V gene. The length of the CDR3 is 16 residues.

The chain links TRBV4-1 to TRBJ1-3; D uncertain. V lost 4 bases to trimming and J lost 3 bases, with 16 bases between them. Germline lookup yields CDR1 MGHRA and CDR2 YSYEKL. The CDR3 length is 16 residues. CDR3 DNA sequence: TGCGCCAGCAGCCTGATGGGCCAGGTCGTTGGAAACACCATATATTTT. As protein: CASSLMGQVVGNTIYF.

The chain combines TRBV28 with TRBJ1-2; D is ambiguous. Trimming took off 6 bases at V and 2 bases at J, with 16 bases between the two ends. This CDR3 is 15 amino acids long. Germline CDR1 is MDHEN and CDR2 is SYDVKM. The CDR3 region is CASRGYRRQNYGYTF. The CDR3 coding sequence is TGTGCCAGCAGGGGATACAGACGCCAAAACTATGGCTACACCTTC.

The rearrangement uses TRBV19 and TRBJ2-1, with 16 bases that match TRBD2. Per the germline V gene, CDR1 is LNHDA and CDR2 is SQIVND (reference sequence). This CDR3 region has 17 residues. The V segment lost 2 bases and the J segment 8 bases; nucleotides outside the gene matches: 6. As DNA, the CDR3 is TGTGCCAGTAGTATATTGGGACTAGCGGGAGGGCCGGATGAGCAGTTCTTC. It translates to CASSILGLAGGPDEQFF.

The chain employs TRBV10-1 and TRBJ2-1; D may be TRBD1 or TRBD2 (5 bases each). Trimming pared 8 bases from V and 6 bases from J, leaving 11 bases between. The CDR3 is 12 amino acids. Germline V gene data show CDR1 as WNHNN and CDR2 as SYGVQD (reference sequence). CDR3 amino acids: CASEGDGNEQFF. DNA of the CDR3: TGCGCCAGCGAAGGGGACGGCAATGAGCAGTTCTTC.

The rearrangement links TRBV27 to TRBJ1-1; perhaps TRBD1 as D (6 bases). Trimming removed 5 bases at V and 11 bases at J, with 18 bases between. Germline V gene lookup returns CDR1 MNHEY and CDR2 SMNVEV (reference sequence). CDR3 length: 13 residues. CDR3 in DNA: TGTGCCAGCAGTGCCGGGGGCCCAAGGTTTGCTTTCTTT. Encoded protein: CASSAGGPRFAFF.

The rearrangement uses TRBV6-1 and TRBJ2-3, with D hard to call. From germline, CDR1 is MNHNS and CDR2 SASEGT. The CDR3 has 15 residues. V was clipped by 2 bases and J by 0 bases, with 9 bases between them. CDR3 amino acids: CASSEYTLSTDTQYF. CDR3 in DNA: TGTGCCAGCAGTGAATACACCCTTAGCACAGATACGCAGTATTTT.

The gene calls are TRBV2 and TRBJ2-7, with 7 bases fitting TRBD2. The CDR3 totals 12 residues. The J segment lost 4 bases and the V segment lost 10 bases, leaving 7 bases of the junction unmatched. The germline V gene has CDR1 SNHLY and CDR2 FYNNEI. CDR3 nucleotide sequence: TGTGCCACACGGGGAGGGGTATACGAGCAGTACTTC. Protein: CATRGGVYEQYF.

The CDR3 region has the DNA TGCGCCAGCAGCCAAGTAGCACAGACCTACGAGCAGTACTTC. Translation gives CASSQVAQTYEQYF. The V gene is TRBV4-3, the J gene TRBJ2-7; D remains unclear. The CDR3 length is 14 residues. Trimming pared 1 base from V and 2 bases from J, leaving 9 bases between. Germline V lookup: CDR1 LGHNA, CDR2 YSLEER.

The chain couples TRBV28 to TRBJ2-7, with 11 positions matching TRBD2. CDR1 MDHEN and CDR2 SYDVKM come from the germline V gene. This CDR3 has 16 residues. J lost 7 bases, V lost 3 bases, and 11 bases had no gene match. CDR3 amino acids: CASSFKASGRRREQYF. CDR3 DNA: TGTGCCAGCAGTTTTAAAGCTAGCGGGAGGAGAAGGGAGCAGTACTTC. Together with reference TRBV28 and TRBJ2-7, the CDR3 gives the full variable domain: DVKVTQSSRYLVKRTGEKVFLECVQDMDHENMFWYRQDPGLGLRLIYFSYDVKMKEKGDIPEGYSVSREKKERFSLILESASTNQTSMYLCASSFKASGRRREQYFGPGTRLTVT.

The chain carries TRBV28 and TRBJ2-7; a weak D match, TRBD2 (5 bases). The length of the CDR3 is 16 residues. Trimming removed 6 bases from V and 1 base from J, with 19 bases in between. Per the germline V gene, CDR1 is MDHEN and CDR2 is SYDVKM. CDR3 sequence (DNA): TGTGCCAGCAGCCTCGCCGGGATAAAGAGGTCCTACGAGCAGTACTTC. Its translation: CASSLAGIKRSYEQYF.

The rearrangement uses TRBV4-3 and TRBJ2-1; D possibly uses TRBD1 or TRBD2 (5 bases each). This CDR3 comprises 13 residues. The germline V gene has CDR1 LGHNA and CDR2 YSLEER. V lost 6 bases and J 9 bases, leaving 15 bases between the germline ends. The CDR3 coding sequence is TGCGCCAGCAGTCCGGGTGTGGGGACTGAGCAGTTCTTC. Amino acids: CASSPGVGTEQFF.

In regard to this clone: Different DNA sequences within this sample yield the same CDR3. The V call is TRBV29-1, the J call TRBJ2-5, with D hard to call. V shed 2 bases and J shed 4 bases, with 2 bases lying between them. Germline V CDR1 and CDR2: SQVTM, ANQGSEA. This CDR3 is 10 amino acids long. CDR3 residues: CSVESETQYF. Here the CDR3 DNA reads TGCAGCGTTGAATCAGAGACCCAGTACTTC.